The 3 T cell receptor beta chains below were found in one sample sequenced in a study of T cells in Graves' hyperthyroidism and ophthalmopathy (dated by TCRdb to between 2019 and 2020). Library creation used multiplex PCR. Sequencing was performed on an Illumina HiSeq 2000. The TCR beta CDR3 regions were amplified from RNA transcripts. The TCR CDR3 was subjected to a first round of RT-PCR using the HTBI primer set and the Qiagen OneStep RT-PCR kit. The public reads were reanalyzed by TCRdb: fastp trimming at Q25, MiXCR alignment, in-frame beta chains only. CDR3 protein duplicates are merged, each entry listing the most common genes and DNA. The sample profile shows a few hundred thousand distinct CDR3 sequences; about 15% of them were found once. Of the sample, 32% falls within the top ten clones. The sequencing input was blood. The receptor set was obtained from a woman aged 25 to 39 with Graves' hyperthyroidism.

With regard to this clonotype: Since a much larger clone is just one base distant, this may be a read error. This sequence joins TRBV6-1 and TRBJ2-1; 8 bases are shared with TRBD2. The CDR3 loop spans 14 amino acids. Germline V gene lookup returns CDR1 MNHNS and CDR2 SASEGT. DNA of the CDR3: TGTGCCAGCAGTGAACTAGCGGGTTACAATGAGCAGCTCTTC. Its protein product is CASSELAGYNEQLF.

This clonotype has at least ten counts. V is TRBV6-1 and J is TRBJ2-3, with 8 bases aligning to TRBD1. The CDR3 length is 14 residues. The V segment lost 5 bases and the J segment 2 bases; nucleotides outside the gene matches: 3. In germline, CDR1 is MNHNS, CDR2 SASEGT. The CDR3 loop is CASSRTGNTDTQYF. CDR3 coding DNA: TGTGCCAGCAGTAGGACAGGGAACACAGATACGCAGTATTTT.

The chain is built from TRBV18 and TRBJ1-6; 11 bases align to TRBD1. V lost 4 bases to trimming and J lost 10 bases; unmatched junction nucleotides: 6. This CDR3 region has 15 residues. The germline V gene encodes CDR1 KGHSH and CDR2 LQKENI. The CDR3 sequence is CASSQLGTGGSPLHF. CDR3 DNA sequence: TGTGCCAGCTCACAGCTAGGGACAGGGGGATCACCCCTCCACTTT.